This TCR beta chain was recovered during a study of cytomegalovirus exposure and HLA in healthy donors. Concerning this clone: Its target is not known.

CDR1 and CDR2 from the germline V gene are ENHRY and SYGVKD. V trimming: 6 bases; J trimming: 2 bases; junction bases outside the gene matches: 3. The CDR3 has 16 amino acids. Those who donated were healthy bone marrow donors. The PCR employed 60 Vbeta primers together with 13 Jbeta primers. Sequencing used immunoSEQ multiplex PCR; TCRdb keeps in-frame clones, though not all of them. The sample comprises roughly 160,000 clones, about 80% of which are singletons, and about 4.7% rests with the top ten. Broader study findings: TCR beta chain V- and J-gene trimming was linked, in a later analysis, to a missense variant in DCLRE1C. In vitro confirmation showed a few CMV-associated chains to be CMV antigen specific.

The rearrangement links TRBV10-3 to TRBJ2-2; 13 bases match TRBD2. The TCR originated in a man aged 30-40 years in good health and CMV-seronegative. The material sequenced was PBMCs. In DNA form, the CDR3 reads TGTGCCATCAGGGGGACTAGCGGGGACAACACCGGGGAGCTGTTTTTT. Translated, it gives CAIRGTSGDNTGELFF.